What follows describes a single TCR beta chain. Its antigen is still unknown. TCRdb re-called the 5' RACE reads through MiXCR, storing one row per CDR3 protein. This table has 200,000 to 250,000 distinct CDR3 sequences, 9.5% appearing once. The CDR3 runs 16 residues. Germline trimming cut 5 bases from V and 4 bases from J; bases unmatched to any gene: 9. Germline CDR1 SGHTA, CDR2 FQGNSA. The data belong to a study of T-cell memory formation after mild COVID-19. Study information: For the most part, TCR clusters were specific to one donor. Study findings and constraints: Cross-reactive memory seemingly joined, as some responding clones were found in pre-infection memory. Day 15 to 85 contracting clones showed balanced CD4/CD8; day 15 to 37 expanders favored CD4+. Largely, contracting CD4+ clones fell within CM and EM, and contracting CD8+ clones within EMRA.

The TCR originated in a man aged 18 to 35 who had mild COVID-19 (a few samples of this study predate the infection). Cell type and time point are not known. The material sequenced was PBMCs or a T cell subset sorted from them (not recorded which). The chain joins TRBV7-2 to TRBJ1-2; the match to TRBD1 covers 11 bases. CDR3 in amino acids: CASSPRDRGVGYGYTF. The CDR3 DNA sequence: TGTGCCAGCAGCCCCCGGGACAGGGGGGTGGGCTATGGCTACACCTTC.